This TCR beta chain emerged from a study of cytomegalovirus exposure and HLA in healthy donors. Regarding this clone: No antigen is known for it.

Germline loops: CDR1 SGHTA, CDR2 FQGTGA. This CDR3 region has 18 residues. The junction had 16 bases not matched to a gene; V was cut back by 5 bases and J by 5 bases. Some clones are missing from TCRdb's copy, which holds only in-frame ones; the method was immunoSEQ multiplex PCR. Of a few hundred thousand clones in the sample, 86% were seen once. Study-wide results and limits: Most TCR sequences were uncommon, yet certain public TCRs appeared in many donors.

Sequences were obtained from PBMCs. This sequence joins TRBV7-3 and TRBJ2-1, with 9 positions matching TRBD1. This receptor was identified in a young woman in good health and CMV-seronegative. The CDR3 loop reads CASSPPKTRDRDHNEQFF. CDR3 coding DNA: TGTGCCAGCAGCCCTCCCAAAACGAGGGACAGGGATCACAATGAGCAGTTCTTC.